This T cell receptor beta chain is from a study of cytomegalovirus exposure and HLA in healthy donors. General study points: Among the most significant clusters, several appeared linked to common viral pathogens in a later analysis. Data from an earlier analysis indicated that most TCR beta V segments were productive either about 90% or about 30% of the time.

The length of the CDR3 is 13 residues. V was trimmed by 2 bases and J by 7 bases, leaving 11 bases between them. CDR1 and CDR2 from the germline V gene are KGHSH and LQKENI. Primers for the PCR totalled 60 Vbeta and 13 Jbeta. The assay was immunoSEQ multiplex PCR, and TCRdb's table has in-frame clones only and misses some. The sample has 60,000 to 70,000 clones, approximately 82% seen once. A word on this clone: What it binds is unknown.

The clonotype comes from a woman aged 40 to 49 in good health and CMV-seropositive. The rearrangement links TRBV18 to TRBJ1-2, with unresolved D. The sequencing sample was made of PBMCs. CDR3 loop: CASSPNTPLGYTF. The CDR3 nucleotides read TGTGCCAGCTCACCAAATACTCCTCTTGGCTACACCTTC.